This TCR beta chain is drawn from a study of identical twins (dated by TCRdb to 2015 to 2016). Notes on the research overall: To test whether fetal clonotypes persist, the study used deep sequencing on TCR alpha and beta repertoires from monozygotic twins, unrelated adults of various ages, and cord blood. To rule out contamination, the twin experiments were replicated at different times with different library preparation protocols. Paper-wide results and their limitations: Because the same donors could not be followed over many years, the conclusions depended on cross-sectional statistical analysis. Compared with coincidental sharing between unrelated individuals, out-of-frame TCR alpha sequences shared between twins had an excess of sequences with low generation probability. In monozygotic twins, recombination models systematically underestimated out-of-frame TCR alpha sharing, but the models matched the sharing seen between unrelated individuals. Invariant T cells such as MAIT and iNKT could partly confound zero-insertion analyses, although diverse VJ usage argued against such confounding for most clonotypes. Fewer insertions were carried by abundant cord blood beta clonotypes, a similar but weaker trend appeared in young adult naive repertoires, and no such trend appeared in memory repertoires. The excess sharing between twins in beta out-of-frame sequences was weaker because fewer shared sequences reduced the signal-to-noise ratio.

The germline ends are 8 bases apart after V is trimmed by 4 bases and J by 6 bases. CDR1 and CDR2 were assigned from the germline V gene (reference sequence) as SGHNT and YYREEE. Including cysteine and phenylalanine, the CDR3 has 11 amino acids. The read is trimmed to its CDR3 DNA, 33 bases read in frame from base 1. Library generation was performed with 5' RACE. Sequencing was carried out with an Illumina HiSeq 2000. Template switching introduced a universal primer binding site; the final cDNA contained a unique molecular identifier, enabling accurate counting of TCR cDNA molecules. Specific primers in the conserved constant-segment region were used to synthesize first-strand cDNA for the TCR alpha and beta chains. To control for contamination, every cDNA library carried two barcodes: a SMART-Mk sample barcode plus Illumina barcodes. TruSeq adapter sequences, together with Illumina sample barcodes, were added in two successive PCR steps. TCR alpha and beta cDNA libraries were sequenced on the Illumina HiSeq platform with custom primers. As for the original processing: MiGEC processed the raw reads to extract unique molecular identifiers, while MiXCR was used to determine the CDR3 positions. Recombination models were inferred per individual with the repgenHMM and IGoR tools using an EM algorithm. Shared clonotypes were analyzed with the tcR package in R, and sharing was normalized by the product of cloneset sizes. To study raw recombination without the effects of thymic and clonal selection, out-of-frame nonproductive sequences were analyzed. Starting from the raw public reads, TCRdb applied fastp trimming at Q25, assembled clones with MiXCR and retained in-frame beta chains. A single entry per CDR3 protein holds the most common genes and DNA from its merged rows. In this record, the V and J calls reflect TCRdb's handling and not the investigators' own analysis. A total of some 630,000 distinct CDR3 sequences appear in this sample, 7% to 7.5% of them only once. The top ten constitute around 1.6% of the sample.

Notes on this clonotype: Its antigen has not been determined. No quality values exist for individual bases; no much larger clone is one base distant.

Every donor was a healthy Caucasian. The twin cohort comprised three pairs of female monozygotic twins, all aged about 18 to 30 years. Peripheral blood mononuclear cells were the source from which RNA for the TCR libraries was isolated. This sample also belongs to another study, concerning yellow fever vaccine responses in identical twins. The second study's authors report: The T cell response to vaccination in identical twins was reported by the authors to appear partly convergent and partly personalized. Focusing on identical twins, the study followed the T cell clones that responded to the vaccine, and did so with precision.

The V and J segments used are TRBV5-4 and TRBJ2-7; TRBD1 could be the D gene, as 5 bases match. Input material: PBMCs. The receptor was isolated from a woman in her late teens or twenties in good health. CDR3 protein: CASSNTGEQYF. The DNA sequence follows: TGTGCCAGCAGCAATACAGGCGAGCAGTACTTC. Reference TRBV5-4 and TRBJ2-7 proteins supply the regions before and after the CDR3; the full variable domain is: ETGVTQSPTHLIKTRGQQVTLRCSSQSGHNTVSWYQQALGQGPQFIFQYYREEENGRGNFPPRFSGLQFPNYSSELNVNALELDDSALYLCASSNTGEQYFGPGTRLTVT.